These T cell receptor beta chains were read from a single sample in a study of cytomegalovirus exposure and HLA in healthy donors. Assay: immunoSEQ multiplex PCR; the TCRdb copy retains only in-frame clones and omits some. With 200,000 to 250,000 clones in the sample, the ten largest clones hold 0.95% to 1.3%. Input material: PBMCs. The origin of the receptors is a girl aged 2-10 years in good health and CMV-seropositive. The CDR3 runs from the conserved cysteine through the conserved F or W.

v_call	j_call	cdr3_aa
TRBV28	-	CASRATELYEQYF
TRBV28	TRBJ2-7	CASLGRGYEQYF
TRBV30	TRBJ2-3	CAWSGGRRTDTQYF
TRBV13	TRBJ2-1	CASSLRGGWEQFF
TRBV7-2	TRBJ2-3	CASSIKGGGDTQYF
TRBV7-6	TRBJ2-3	CASSLGVAGGTDTQYF
TRBV27	TRBJ1-2	CASSLSTGSYGYTF
TRBV28	TRBJ1-1	CASSFESEAFF
TRBV19	TRBJ2-1	CASSSGLASWNEQFF
TRBV4-2	TRBJ2-3	CASMRGLNTDTQYF
TRBV4-2	TRBJ2-1	CAGSQDPASGRSYNEQFF
TRBV7-9	TRBJ1-4	CASSPTNEKLFF
TRBV7-9	TRBJ1-6	CATAPLGSSPLHF
TRBV28	TRBJ2-7	CASSFGTYSSYEQYF
TRBV7-9	TRBJ2-1	CASSLGGLNINNEQFF
TRBV29-1	TRBJ1-1	CSVSTRQGNTEAFF
TRBV27	TRBJ2-2	CASSLSGQSSTGELFF
TRBV5-4	TRBJ1-1	CASSLVGDTEAFF
TRBV7-9	TRBJ1-2	CASSSTGGYGYTF
TRBV27	TRBJ2-7	CASSSLSYEQYF
TRBV5-1	TRBJ1-2	CASSAGAPNGYTF
TRBV7-8	TRBJ2-1	CASSVAGGPLNEQFF
TRBV28	TRBJ2-2	CASRTLRGGELFF
TRBV6-1	TRBJ2-7	CASSTGYEQYF
TRBV27	TRBJ2-7	CASSLASGSYEQYF
TRBV2	TRBJ2-1	CASSGGPSYNEQFF
TRBV30	TRBJ1-2	CAWSVNSDTWGYTF
TRBV7-2	TRBJ2-1	CASSQRSQGNEQFF
TRBV19	TRBJ2-7	CASSRRQGSYEQYF
TRBV19	-	CASSLALAGGPVEQYF
TRBV28	TRBJ1-4	CASSLSGQSSGKLFF
TRBV5-1	TRBJ2-7	CASSLTGGFSYEQYF
TRBV11-2	TRBJ2-1	CASSPVGSGGYNEQFF
TRBV10-3	TRBJ2-2	CAISEPGQGRGQAGELFF
TRBV7-8	-	CASSSSGRIYEQYF
TRBV19	TRBJ1-2	CASSIDRDRVNYGYTF
TRBV5-1	TRBJ2-3	CASSRATSGRVFLPTDTQYF
TRBV25-1	TRBJ2-5	CASSEFQGLETQYF
TRBV6-1	TRBJ1-2	CASSEVGGGLYGYTF
TRBV28	TRBJ2-2	CASRPPSGRGDTGELFF
TRBV5-1	TRBJ2-7	CASGSGRSDSYEQYF
TRBV11-2	TRBJ2-7	CASSLTSGRPQPYYEQYF
TRBV19	TRBJ2-7	CASSERPYEQYF
TRBV2	TRBJ2-5	CASSEVPSGGQETQYF
TRBV7-9	-	CASSFISSTEWLEEDEQYF
TRBV7-2	TRBJ2-5	CASSLRRLKETQYF
TRBV27	TRBJ2-3	CASGKREGLDTQYF